The present entry profiles one T cell receptor (beta chain) with its context. Its antigen remains unidentified. One base away there is no much larger clone; base qualities are not given. TCRbeta CDR3 regions were amplified from genomic DNA using the immunoSEQ Assay, a bias-controlled multiplex PCR. In the original analysis: Nucleated cell counts per sample were estimated from amplification of reference gene primers within the assay. To quantify the absolute abundance of each unique TCRbeta CDR3 rearrangement, sequence reads were collapsed and filtered. For each sample, productive Simpson clonality was calculated as the square root of Simpson's diversity index across productive rearrangements. TCRdb provides this immuneACCESS table in a form limited to in-frame rearrangements. Some clones are lacking; in checked studies, under half of them reflect an unresolved V gene, and why the rest are absent is not known. The DNA gave D and trimming, while V, J and clone size come from that table. Counted in this sample were 300,000 to 400,000 clones; around 90% of them appeared once. 2.5% to 3.5% of the sample rests with the top ten.

One collaborating source in Seattle enrolled patients during active infection and followed them longitudinally through the course of disease. Whole blood was collected in K2EDTA tubes by collaborating institutions according to the institutions' own protocols. For TCRbeta analysis, collaborator samples were shipped as frozen whole blood, as isolated PBMCs, or as DNA extracted from either sample type. This sample stems from a study of blood T cell repertoires in COVID-19 (dated by TCRdb to about 2020). For the wider study: The collaborator samples originated in the United States, Italy and Spain and spanned the acute and convalescent phases of COVID-19. A de-identified subject ID, COVID-19 status, age in years and sex were almost always included in the sample metadata. Samples were obtained from the ongoing ImmuneRACE study (first 160 participants) and from some 1,300 subjects provided by 6 global collaborators. The prospective study material was composed of cDNA or gDNA derived from T cells, B-cell-depleted T cells, or PBMCs. The repertoires were released in a freely available public database intended as a resource for research on the immune response to SARS-CoV-2. The dataset comprised deeply sampled blood TCRbeta repertoires from subjects exposed to, actively infected with, or recovered from COVID-19. Where HLA class I and class II types were available, the types were taken from metadata supplied by the sample provider, not from assay-based typing.

General study outcomes and caveats: How much clinical and demographic metadata was included differed by source and by participant, and the metadata was provided uncurated.

Including cysteine and phenylalanine, the CDR3 has 13 amino acids. Only the CDR3 DNA is retained, 39 bases long and in frame from the first base. CDR1 and CDR2 (MGHRA, YSYEKL) derive from the germline V gene. The V end loses 0 bases and the J end loses 6 bases, and a stretch of 5 bases separates them. Sequencing input: peripheral blood. Recombination linked TRBV4-1 to TRBJ1-4; no D gene is confidently identified. This sequence was found in a woman aged 30 to 39 with COVID-19, enrolled during active disease. The DNA sequence is as follows: TGCGCCAGCAGCCAAGATCCATATGAAAAACTGTTTTTT. It translates as CASSQDPYEKLFF.